This T cell receptor beta chain was profiled in a study of cytotoxic CD8 clonotypes in ibrutinib-treated CLL. Study overall: Response samples were taken after a median of about 12 months on treatment, range 6 to 36. Samples averaged approximately 260,000 productive templates and around 91,000 productive rearrangements.

General observations from the study: Samples were collected at differing times from sustained-remission and progressing patients.

The data were produced by immunoSEQ multiplex PCR, yet TCRdb's version contains in-frame clones alone and is incomplete. The sample consists of 100,000 to 150,000 clones, roughly 85% of them appearing once. As regards this clone: What it recognizes is unknown.

Germline V lookup: CDR1 SGDLS, CDR2 YYNGEE. The V and J ends lost 1 base and 4 bases respectively, with 10 bases between them. This CDR3 is 14 amino acids long. V is TRBV9 and J is TRBJ2-3, with D unresolved. The material was PBMCs, obtained after 24 months of ibrutinib treatment. This TCR derives from a human donor with chronic lymphocytic leukemia. The CDR3 DNA reads TGTGCCAGCAGCGTAAATAATGGGGCAGATACGCAGTATTTT. Translated: CASSVNNGADTQYF.